What follows are 22 T cell receptor beta chains derived from one specimen sequenced in a study of identifying expanded T cells in peripheral blood. Clones were sequenced by immunoSEQ multiplex PCR, and TCRdb holds only the in-frame ones, with some missing. The table records around 100,000 clones, approximately 88% of them present only once. Sequenced sample: blood. The receptors were sampled from a person between 18 and 75 years old in good health.

The chain links TRBV28 to TRBJ1-3; 8 bases fit TRBD1. Germline-derived CDR1 and CDR2 are MDHEN and SYDVKM. With V trimmed by 6 bases and J by 0 bases, 4 bases remained unmatched. The CDR3 is 15 amino acids. The CDR3 DNA reads as TGTGCCAGCAGCCTGGGACAGGACTCTGGAAACACCATATATTTT. It yields the protein CASSLGQDSGNTIYF.

This clone has more than one count but fewer than ten. The V and J genes are TRBV10-2 and TRBJ1-6; D may be TRBD1 (5 bases). This CDR3 is built from 16 residues. Per the germline V gene, CDR1 is WSHSY and CDR2 is SAAADI. Trimming removed 7 bases at V and 10 bases at J, with 23 bases between. CDR3 residues: CASKTPVGPGGSPLHF. Written as DNA, the CDR3 is TGCGCCAGCAAAACCCCAGTAGGTCCGGGGGGATCACCCCTCCACTTT.

The gene calls are TRBV7-6 and TRBJ2-1; 11 bases line up with TRBD2. Germline trimming cut 5 bases from V and 3 bases from J; bases unmatched to any gene: 24. CDR3 length: 22 residues. Germline V lookup: CDR1 SGHVS, CDR2 FNYEAQ. For the CDR3, the DNA is TGTGCCAGCAGCCTTTCCCCGGGACAGGGACAACTAGCGGGAGCCCTCTACAATGAGCAGTTCTTC. This translates into CASSLSPGQGQLAGALYNEQFF.

The chain uses TRBV5-1 and TRBJ1-2; D is uncertain. The CDR3 has 14 residues. Germline CDR1 reads SGHRS; CDR2 reads YFSETQ. V gave up 7 bases and J gave up 1 base, with 14 bases separating them. CDR3 protein: CASRNSALNYGYTF. As DNA, the CDR3 is TGCGCCAGCCGGAACAGTGCTCTTAACTATGGCTACACCTTC.

This rearrangement joins TRBV4-2 to TRBJ1-1; TRBD1 agrees at 12 bases. Per the germline V gene, CDR1 is LGHNA and CDR2 is YNFKEQ. This CDR3 region has 15 residues. V gave up 4 bases and J gave up 5 bases; unmatched junction bases: 5. The CDR3 region is CASSLPGQGATEAFF. DNA of the CDR3: TGTGCCAGCAGCCTGCCGGGACAGGGGGCAACTGAAGCTTTCTTT.

The J gene is TRBJ1-1, the V gene TRBV27; 9 nucleotides line up with TRBD1. V was pared by 2 bases and J by 5 bases, with 9 bases of the junction left unmatched. CDR1 is MNHEY and CDR2 is SMNVEV in the germline V gene (reference sequence). The CDR3 spans 16 residues. Here the CDR3 DNA reads TGTGCCAGCAGTTTAGAGAGGGGACAGGGAGGGACTGAAGCTTTCTTT. Its protein product is CASSLERGQGGTEAFF.

This rearrangement joins TRBV27 to TRBJ2-1; TRBD2 agrees at 9 bases. Germline V lookup: CDR1 MNHEY, CDR2 SMNVEV (reference sequence). This CDR3 has 18 residues. Trimming took 7 bases from V and 0 from J; bases not matched to a gene: 13. The CDR3 sequence is CASKVSGSWASSYNEQFF. The DNA for the CDR3 is TGTGCCAGCAAGGTTAGCGGGAGTTGGGCCTCCTCCTACAATGAGCAGTTCTTC.

This rearrangement joins TRBV18 to TRBJ1-5; D is unresolved. Germline CDR1 is KGHSH and CDR2 is LQKENI. V was clipped by 2 bases and J by 0 bases, with 11 bases between them. The CDR3 sequence is 16 residues long. This CDR3 is CASSPVGGYSNQPQHF. The CDR3 DNA sequence: TGTGCCAGCTCACCAGTGGGAGGGTATAGCAATCAGCCCCAGCATTTT.

The rearrangement uses TRBV28 and TRBJ2-3; 10 bases match TRBD2. Unmatched junction bases numbered 4, after V lost 6 bases and J lost 1 base. The length of the CDR3 is 15 residues. CDR1 is MDHEN, CDR2 SYDVKM, per germline. The CDR3 reads CASREAGGRTDTQYF. The CDR3 DNA reads as TGTGCCAGCAGGGAAGCGGGAGGGCGCACAGATACGCAGTATTTT. Full variable domain (outside the CDR3, taken from reference TRBV28 and TRBJ2-3): DVKVTQSSRYLVKRTGEKVFLECVQDMDHENMFWYRQDPGLGLRLIYFSYDVKMKEKGDIPEGYSVSREKKERFSLILESASTNQTSMYLCASREAGGRTDTQYFGPGTRLTVL.

V usage is TRBV7-6 and J usage is TRBJ2-5; D is possibly TRBD1 (6 bases). The CDR3 has 15 residues. V lost 0 bases and J lost 2, with 10 bases in between. Germline V gene data show CDR1 as SGHVS and CDR2 as FNYEAQ. The CDR3, as DNA: TGTGCCAGCAGCTTAGCCTCCGGACAGCAAGAGACCCAGTACTTC. Protein sequence: CASSLASGQQETQYF.

The chain's CDR3 is CASSYRGQEQYF. CDR3 DNA sequence: TGTGCCAGCAGTTACAGGGGACAAGAGCAGTACTTC. The chain recombines TRBV6-5 with TRBJ2-7, with D perhaps matching TRBD1 (6 bases). The CDR3 runs 12 residues. Trimming shortened V by 2 bases and J by 7 bases, and 9 bases separated the two germline ends. Germline V lookup: CDR1 MNHEY, CDR2 SVGAGI.

For this clone: One end of the junction varies from germline; a read error may be responsible. The chain carries TRBV5-1 and TRBJ2-7, with a weak D call TRBD2 (5 bases). Germline V gene lookup returns CDR1 SGHRS and CDR2 YFSETQ. CDR3 size: 12 residues. CDR3 loop: CASASGSSEQYF. CDR3 sequence (DNA): TGCGCCAGCGCTTCGGGGTCCTCCGAGCAGTACTTC. Together with reference TRBV5-1 and TRBJ2-7, the CDR3 gives the full variable domain: KAGVTQTPRYLIKTRGQQVTLSCSPISGHRSVSWYQQTPGQGLQFLFEYFSETQRNKGNFPGRFSGRQFSNSRSEMNVSTLELGDSALYLCASASGSSEQYFGPGTRLTVT.

The gene calls are TRBV20-1 and TRBJ2-7, with D hard to call. Germline V gene sequence: CDR1 DFQATT, CDR2 SNEGSKA (reference sequence). The CDR3 totals 11 residues. Trimming took off 5 bases at V and 3 bases at J, with 8 bases between the two ends. CDR3 nucleotide sequence: TGCAGTGCTCCCCTCGTCTACGAGCAGTACTTC. Translating gives CSAPLVYEQYF.

The V gene is TRBV21-1, the J gene TRBJ1-1. TRBV21-1 is a recognized pseudogene. This CDR3 is 11 amino acids long. CDR3 sequence: CASRSITEAFF. CDR3 in DNA: TGTGCCAGCAGAAGCATTACGGAAGCTTTCTTT.

This clone was seen just once. The V gene is TRBV7-6, the J gene TRBJ2-5; tentatively, D is TRBD1 or TRBD2 (5 bases each). Trimming took off 6 bases at V and 9 bases at J, with 20 bases between the two ends. This CDR3 region has 14 residues. Per germline, CDR1 SGHVS and CDR2 FNYEAQ. The CDR3 sequence is CASRPEVAVGAQYF. The CDR3 nucleotides read TGTGCCAGCAGACCAGAGGTAGCTGTGGGGGCCCAGTACTTC.

The CDR3 loop is CASSLGQGVYF. The CDR3 region has the DNA TGTGCCAGCAGCTTAGGGCAGGGGGTGTACTTC. This sequence joins TRBV7-9 and TRBJ2-5; 7 bases agree with TRBD1. Trimming took 1 base from V and 13 from J; bases not matched to a gene: 3. Germline assignment: CDR1 SEHNR and CDR2 FQNEAQ (reference sequence). The CDR3 length is 11 residues.

The chain couples TRBV28 to TRBJ1-4, with a tentative D call TRBD1 (6 bases). The V gene's germline CDR1 is MDHEN and CDR2 SYDVKM. Trimming took off 7 bases at V and 5 bases at J, with 14 bases between the two ends. The CDR3 has 14 amino acids. The CDR3 DNA follows: TGTGCCAGCAATAGACAGGTCAGGAATGAAAAACTGTTTTTT. Its translation is CASNRQVRNEKLFF.

This clone was counted once. The V call is TRBV11-3, the J call TRBJ2-4, with TRBD2 identical over 7 bases. CDR3 length: 12 residues. The junction had 1 base not matched to a gene; V was cut back by 3 bases and J by 8 bases. In germline, CDR1 is SGHNT, CDR2 YENEEA. Here the CDR3 reads CASSLGGYIQYF. The DNA of the CDR3 is TGTGCCAGCAGCTTGGGAGGGTACATTCAGTACTTC.

The chain combines TRBV9 with TRBJ2-7; no clear D gene. The CDR3 is 15 residues long. Trimming left V 0 bases short and J 5 bases short, with 15 bases between. In germline, CDR1 is SGDLS, CDR2 YYNGEE. This chain's CDR3 is CASSVEYRVMDEQYF. The CDR3, as DNA: TGTGCCAGCAGCGTAGAGTATAGGGTAATGGACGAGCAGTACTTC.

This chain joins TRBV15 and TRBJ2-7; TRBD1 matches 8 bases. V dropped 0 bases and J dropped 1; count of bases not matched to a gene: 5. The CDR3 has 16 residues. Germline lookup yields CDR1 LNHNV and CDR2 YYDKDF (reference sequence). The CDR3 sequence is CATSRDRGQESYEQYF. The CDR3 DNA reads as TGTGCCACCAGCAGAGATCGGGGACAGGAATCCTACGAGCAGTACTTC.

This clone was detected only once. The chain has TRBV5-1 and TRBJ2-5; perhaps D is TRBD1 or TRBD2 (6 bases each). V lost 5 bases to trimming and J lost 5 bases, with 19 bases between them. Germline CDR1 is SGHRS and CDR2 is YFSETQ. The CDR3 is 15 residues long. CDR3 nucleotides: TGCGCCAGCAGACTTACTCCGACAGGAGGGGAGACCCAGTACTTC. It yields the protein CASRLTPTGGETQYF.

This chain connects TRBV19 to TRBJ2-3, with 8 bases aligning to TRBD2. The germline V gene has CDR1 LNHDA and CDR2 SQIVND (reference sequence). The CDR3 spans 13 residues. With V trimmed by 7 bases and J by 7 bases, 7 bases remained unmatched. The DNA of the CDR3 is TGTGCCAGTAAGGAGCGGGAGACAAATACGCAGTATTTT. This sequence encodes CASKERETNTQYF.